This TCR beta chain stems from a study of blood T cell repertoires in COVID-19. Study context: From T cells, B-cell-depleted T cells, or PBMCs came the material, which was cDNA or gDNA.

Sequenced by immunoSEQ multiplex PCR; TCRdb stores in-frame clones only, minus some. The sample shows about 110,000 clones, about four fifths of them seen only once. With 2 bases removed from V and 0 bases from J, the gap between germline ends came to 9 bases. The CDR3 spans 15 residues. Germline loops: CDR1 KGHDR, CDR2 SFDVKD. This TCR was recovered from a woman aged 70-85 years with acute or convalescent COVID-19. The sample comprised peripheral blood. The chain recombines TRBV24-1 with TRBJ2-5; possibly TRBD1 for D (6 bases). The CDR3 loop reads CATSDSRGYQETQYF. In nucleotides, the CDR3 is TGTGCCACCAGTGATTCTAGGGGGTACCAAGAGACCCAGTACTTC.